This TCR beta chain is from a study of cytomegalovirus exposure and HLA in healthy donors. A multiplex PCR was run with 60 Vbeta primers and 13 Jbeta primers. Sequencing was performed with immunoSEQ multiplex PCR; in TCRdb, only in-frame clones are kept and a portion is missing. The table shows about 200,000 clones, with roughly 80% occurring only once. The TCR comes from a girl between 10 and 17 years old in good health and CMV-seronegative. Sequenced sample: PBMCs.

CDR3 residues: CASSVGSPGYGYTF. The CDR3 nucleotides are TGTGCCAGCAGCGTCGGGAGTCCAGGGTATGGCTACACCTTC. This chain connects TRBV11-2 to TRBJ1-2, with a possible D match to TRBD1 (5 bases). From germline, CDR1 is SGHAT and CDR2 FQNNGV. The CDR3 length is 14 residues. Trimming pared 5 bases from V and 5 bases from J, leaving 15 bases between.